The TCR beta chain described here comes from a study of blood T cell repertoires in COVID-19. CDR1 SGDLS and CDR2 YYNGEE come from the germline V gene. The CDR3 contains 14 residues. Deletions cut 0 bases from V and 6 bases from J, with 12 bases between. Data came from immunoSEQ multiplex PCR; TCRdb stores just in-frame clones and leaves some out. The sample consists of some 670,000 clones, about 87% of them appearing once. Sequencing was performed on peripheral blood. The genes are TRBV9 and TRBJ1-2, with TRBD1 as a possible D gene (6 bases). The receptor's source is a woman aged 18 to 35 with acute or convalescent COVID-19. The CDR3 coding sequence is TGTGCCAGCAGCGTAGATTGGTGGGACAATGGCTACACCTTC. Residues: CASSVDWWDNGYTF.